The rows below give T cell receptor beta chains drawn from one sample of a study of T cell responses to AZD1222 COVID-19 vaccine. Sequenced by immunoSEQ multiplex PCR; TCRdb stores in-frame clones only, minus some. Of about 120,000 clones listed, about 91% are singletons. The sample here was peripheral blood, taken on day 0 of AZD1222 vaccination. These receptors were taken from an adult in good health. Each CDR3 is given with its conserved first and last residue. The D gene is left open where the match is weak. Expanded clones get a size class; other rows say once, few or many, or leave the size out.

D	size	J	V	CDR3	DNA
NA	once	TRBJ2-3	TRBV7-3	CASSLMGQGNTDTQYF	TGTGCCAGCAGCTTGATGGGGCAGGGTAACACAGATACGCAGTATTTT
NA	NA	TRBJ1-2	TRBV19	CASKVGGIVGGYTF	TGTGCCAGTAAGGTCGGAGGAATAGTAGGTGGCTACACCTTC
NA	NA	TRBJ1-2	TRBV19	CASSNQVGTYGYTF	TGTGCCAGTAGTAATCAGGTTGGCACTTATGGCTACACCTTC
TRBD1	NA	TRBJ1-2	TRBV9	CASSVKQGVDNYGYTF	TGTGCCAGCAGCGTAAAACAGGGGGTCGATAACTATGGCTACACCTTC
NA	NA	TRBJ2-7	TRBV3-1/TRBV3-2	CASSHKAVSYEQYF	TGTGCCAGCAGCCATAAGGCCGTCTCCTACGAGCAGTACTTC
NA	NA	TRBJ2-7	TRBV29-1	CSVVDFYEQYF	TGCAGCGTTGTAGATTTCTACGAGCAGTACTTC
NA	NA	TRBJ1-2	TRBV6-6	CASRMDRNYGYTF	TGTGCCAGCAGGATGGACAGAAACTATGGCTACACCTTC
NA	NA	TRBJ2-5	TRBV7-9	CASSLDGQSRETQYF	TGTGCCAGCAGCTTAGATGGGCAGTCCAGGGAGACCCAGTACTTC
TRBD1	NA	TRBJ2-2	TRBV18	CASSPGQGGTGELFF	TGTGCCAGCTCACCAGGACAGGGCGGCACCGGGGAGCTGTTTTTT
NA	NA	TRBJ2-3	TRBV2	CASRLDTQYF	TGTGCCAGCAGACTGGATACGCAGTATTTT
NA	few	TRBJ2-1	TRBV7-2	CASSLAVGRRGRIDEQFF	TGTGCCAGCAGTCTGGCGGTTGGGCGGCGGGGTCGGATCGATGAGCAGTTCTTC
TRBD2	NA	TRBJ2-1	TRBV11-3	CASSSGLAGPNEQFF	TGTGCCAGCAGCTCGGGACTAGCGGGACCCAATGAGCAGTTCTTC
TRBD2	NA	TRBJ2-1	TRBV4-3	CASSQRLVGGAGNEQFF	TGCGCCAGCAGCCAACGCCTGGTCGGGGGGGCGGGGAATGAGCAGTTCTTC
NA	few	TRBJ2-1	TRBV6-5	CASSSAGSAYNEQFF	TGTGCCAGCAGTTCCGCAGGGTCGGCCTACAATGAGCAGTTCTTC
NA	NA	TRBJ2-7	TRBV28	CASSSPGRSSYEQYF	TGTGCCAGCAGTTCCCCGGGGAGGAGCTCCTACGAGCAGTACTTC
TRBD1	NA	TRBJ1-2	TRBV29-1	CSVEEGQGSYGYTF	TGCAGCGTTGAAGAAGGACAGGGTTCCTATGGCTACACCTTC
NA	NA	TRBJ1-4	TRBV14	CASSQDGSQGAREKLFF	TGTGCCAGCAGCCAAGATGGGAGCCAGGGCGCTCGTGAAAAACTGTTTTTT
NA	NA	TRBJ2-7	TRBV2	CASSERQGHSYEQYF	TGTGCCAGCAGTGAACGGCAGGGGCACTCCTACGAGCAGTACTTC
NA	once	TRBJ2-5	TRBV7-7	CASSFDYQETQYF	TGTGCCAGCAGCTTTGACTATCAAGAGACCCAGTACTTC
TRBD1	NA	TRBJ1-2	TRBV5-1	CASSLAKDRAYGYTF	TGCGCCAGCAGCTTGGCAAAGGACAGGGCGTATGGCTACACCTTC
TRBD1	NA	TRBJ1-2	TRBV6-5	CASKVAGTDYGYTF	TGTGCCAGCAAAGTTGCCGGGACAGATTATGGCTACACCTTC
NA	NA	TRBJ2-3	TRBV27	CASSFKSLSDTQYF	TGTGCCAGCAGTTTTAAATCCCTTTCAGATACGCAGTATTTT
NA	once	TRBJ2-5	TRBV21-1	CASSKPGQGAQETQYF	TGTGCCAGCAGCAAGCCGGGACAGGGGGCTCAAGAGACCCAGTACTTC
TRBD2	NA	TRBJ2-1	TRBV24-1	CATSDLPREHNEQFF	TGTGCCACCAGTGATTTACCGCGGGAGCACAATGAGCAGTTCTTC
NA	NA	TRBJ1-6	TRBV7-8	CASSPGGADSPLHF	TGTGCCAGCAGCCCGGGGGGCGCAGATTCACCCCTCCACTTT
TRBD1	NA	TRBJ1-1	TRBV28	CASSFRGQGWGDTEAFF	TGTGCCAGCAGTTTCCGGGGACAGGGGTGGGGGGACACTGAAGCTTTCTTT
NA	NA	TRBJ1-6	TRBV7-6	CASSLVSVGNNSPLHF	TGTGCCAGCAGCTTAGTGAGTGTCGGCAATAATTCACCCCTCCACTTT
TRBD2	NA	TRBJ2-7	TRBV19	CASSIPGTSVYEQYF	TGTGCCAGTAGTATCCCCGGGACTAGCGTCTACGAGCAGTACTTC
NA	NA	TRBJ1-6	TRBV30	CAWSRGGAYNSPLHF	TGTGCCTGGAGTAGGGGGGGAGCCTATAATTCACCCCTCCACTTT
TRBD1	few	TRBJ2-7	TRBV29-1	CSARQGQEQYF	TGCAGCGCAAGACAGGGACAAGAGCAGTACTTC
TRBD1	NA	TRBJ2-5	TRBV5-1	CASSPGQQETQYF	TGCGCCAGCAGCCCGGGACAGCAAGAGACCCAGTACTTC
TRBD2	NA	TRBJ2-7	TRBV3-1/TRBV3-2	CASSSLAGGSDYEQYF	TGTGCCAGCAGCTCACTAGCGGGGGGTTCTGACTACGAGCAGTACTTC
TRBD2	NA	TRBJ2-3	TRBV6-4	CASSLRLAGEGDTQYF	TGTGCCAGCAGCCTACGTTTAGCGGGAGAGGGAGATACGCAGTATTTT
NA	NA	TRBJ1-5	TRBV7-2	CASSLVGASNQPQHF	TGTGCCAGCAGCTTAGTGGGGGCAAGCAATCAGCCCCAGCATTTT
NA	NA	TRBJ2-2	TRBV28	CASRTVNTGELFF	TGTGCCAGCAGAACAGTGAACACCGGGGAGCTGTTTTTT
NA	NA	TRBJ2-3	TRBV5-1	CASSLGRAEADTQYF	TGCGCCAGCAGCTTGGGGAGGGCGGAGGCAGATACGCAGTATTTT
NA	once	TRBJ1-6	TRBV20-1	CSAGEGRSNSPLHF	TGCAGTGCTGGTGAGGGTCGGTCGAATTCACCCCTCCACTTT
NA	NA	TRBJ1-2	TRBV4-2	CASSRVGYGYTF	TGTGCCAGCAGCCGCGTGGGCTATGGCTACACCTTC
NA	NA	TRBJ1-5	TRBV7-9	CASSGTGGEGGPQHF	TGTGCCAGCAGCGGAACGGGCGGCGAAGGTGGGCCCCAGCATTTT
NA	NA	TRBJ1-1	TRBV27	CASSLFSSDEAFF	TGTGCCAGCAGTTTATTTTCGAGTGATGAAGCTTTCTTT
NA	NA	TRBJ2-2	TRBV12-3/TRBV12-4	CASSLGSGELFF	TGTGCCAGCAGTTTGGGGTCCGGGGAGCTGTTTTTT
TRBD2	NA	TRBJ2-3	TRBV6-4	CASSDSSLAGGSTDTQYF	TGTGCCAGCAGTGACTCTTCCCTAGCGGGAGGTAGCACAGATACGCAGTATTTT